Below, 9 T cell receptor beta chains from the same sample are listed, as sequenced in a study of technical replicates of blood from a few donors. Sequenced by immunoSEQ multiplex PCR; TCRdb stores in-frame clones only, minus some. The sample has around 79,000 clones, approximately 91% seen once; the top ten hold approximately 0.4%. The sequenced material came from T cells isolated from PBMCs. The receptors derive from a human donor in good health. Some clones in this sample may be carry-over from other donors' samples.

The chain uses TRBV5-8 and TRBJ1-2; D is unresolved. Germline-derived CDR1 and CDR2 are SGHTS and YDEGEE. Trimming left V 4 bases short and J 3 bases short, with 25 bases between. The length of the CDR3 is 18 residues. This chain's CDR3 is CASSPVILRGEMDYGYTF. CDR3 sequence (DNA): TGTGCCAGCAGCCCCGTAATATTGAGAGGAGAGATGGACTATGGCTACACCTTC.

This clone was observed once. This rearrangement joins TRBV5-1 to TRBJ1-1; 8 bases map to TRBD1. Losses at the gene ends were 0 bases for V and 1 base for J; bases not matched to a gene: 5. CDR3 length: 16 residues. Germline-derived CDR1 and CDR2 are SGHRS and YFSETQ. CDR3 sequence: CASSLGTGSTNTEAFF. The CDR3 DNA sequence: TGCGCCAGCAGCTTGGGGACAGGGAGTACGAACACTGAAGCTTTCTTT.

The chain uses TRBV7-6 and TRBJ2-7; D is unclear. The V end lost 5 bases, the J end lost 4 bases, and 12 bases lay between the germline ends. The CDR3 totals 13 residues. The germline V gene has CDR1 SGHVS and CDR2 FNYEAQ. This CDR3 reads CASSRRLTYEQYF. The CDR3 DNA sequence: TGTGCCAGCAGCCGCAGACTGACTTACGAGCAGTACTTC.

The V gene is TRBV4-2, the J gene TRBJ2-7; 8 bases are a match to TRBD1. This CDR3 is 16 amino acids long. Looked up from germline, CDR1 is LGHNA and CDR2 is YNFKEQ. J was trimmed by 4 bases and V by 1 base; bases with no gene match: 9. The CDR3 region is CASSQAMTGDWYEQYF. The DNA for the CDR3 is TGTGCCAGCAGCCAAGCCATGACAGGGGATTGGTACGAGCAGTACTTC.

This chain links TRBV7-9 with TRBJ2-6; TRBD1 is a possible D gene (6 bases). Trimming pared 6 bases from V and 2 bases from J, leaving 11 bases between. This CDR3 region has 15 residues. Germline assignment: CDR1 SEHNR and CDR2 FQNEAQ (reference sequence). This CDR3 reads CASSKQGPGANVLTF. The CDR3 DNA follows: TGTGCCAGCAGTAAACAGGGACCTGGGGCCAACGTCCTGACTTTC.

V gene TRBV5-1 combines with J gene TRBJ2-7, with TRBD1 identical over 9 bases. CDR1 is SGHRS and CDR2 is YFSETQ in the germline V gene. The V gene end was trimmed by 0 bases and the J gene end by 2 bases; junction bases not matched to a gene: 3. There are 15 residues in the CDR3. The CDR3, as DNA: TGCGCCAGCAGCTTGGAGGGACAGGGAACCTACGAGCAGTACTTC. It is translated as CASSLEGQGTYEQYF. Filled out from reference TRBV5-1 and TRBJ2-7, the complete variable domain reads KAGVTQTPRYLIKTRGQQVTLSCSPISGHRSVSWYQQTPGQGLQFLFEYFSETQRNKGNFPGRFSGRQFSNSRSEMNVSTLELGDSALYLCASSLEGQGTYEQYFGPGTRLTVT.

To note about this clone: This specimen includes other DNA sequences encoding the same CDR3. The chain is built from TRBV6-5 and TRBJ1-2, with a weak D call TRBD1 (5 bases). The CDR3 totals 11 residues. Germline assignment: CDR1 MNHEY and CDR2 SVGAGI. The V gene lost 6 bases and the J gene lost 8 bases, with 10 bases spanning the gap. The CDR3 is CASRGPGGYTF. The CDR3 nucleotides read TGTGCCAGCAGGGGCCCAGGGGGCTACACCTTC.

The chain uses TRBV6-5 and TRBJ1-5, with D maybe TRBD1 (6 bases). CDR3 length: 13 amino acids. Trimming pared 6 bases from V and 5 bases from J, leaving 11 bases between. CDR1 MNHEY and CDR2 SVGAGI come from the germline V gene. The CDR3 sequence is CASRSPGDQPQHF. CDR3 bases: TGTGCCAGCAGGAGCCCAGGGGATCAGCCCCAGCATTTT.

The CDR3 protein is CASSLVTGVREKLFF. CDR3 nucleotides: TGCGCCAGCAGCTTGGTGACAGGAGTACGTGAAAAACTGTTTTTT. V and J are TRBV5-1 and TRBJ1-4; maybe TRBD1 (6 bases). CDR3 size: 15 residues. The ends were cut back, 0 bases at V and 7 bases at J, with 13 bases in the middle. The germline V gene encodes CDR1 SGHRS and CDR2 YFSETQ.